The 9 T cell receptor beta chains below were found in one sample sequenced in a study of blood T cell repertoires in COVID-19. Measured with immunoSEQ multiplex PCR; TCRdb has only the in-frame clones, and not every one. The table lists around 290,000 clones, about 86% of them singletons. Sequences were obtained from peripheral blood. These receptors were obtained from a woman in her seventies with COVID-19, enrolled during active disease.

The chain combines TRBV18 with TRBJ1-3, with a weak D call TRBD1 (5 bases). The CDR3 is made up of 15 amino acids. The germline V gene has CDR1 KGHSH and CDR2 LQKENI. Trimming left V 3 bases short and J 2 bases short, with 11 bases between. The CDR3 bases are TGTGCCAGCTCACCCAGCAGGGTGACTGGAAACACCATATATTTT. Its translation: CASSPSRVTGNTIYF.

The chain couples TRBV9 to TRBJ2-1; tentatively, D is TRBD2 (6 bases). Germline CDR1 and CDR2: SGDLS and YYNGEE. This CDR3 comprises 16 residues. With 6 bases removed from V and 0 bases from J, the gap between germline ends came to 16 bases. The CDR3 nucleotides are TGTGCCAGCATGGTTGGCGGGGAAAGCTCCTACAATGAGCAGTTCTTC. This encodes CASMVGGESSYNEQFF.

The gene calls are TRBV6-5 and TRBJ2-7; 10 bases fit TRBD1. J gave up 3 bases and V 2 bases, and 4 bases lay outside the gene matches. The V gene's germline CDR1 is MNHEY and CDR2 SVGAGI. The CDR3 totals 15 residues. The CDR3 region has the DNA TGTGCCAGCAGTTACAGCCGGGACAGGGGCTACGAGCAGTACTTC. It is translated as CASSYSRDRGYEQYF.

The rearrangement uses TRBV29-1 and TRBJ1-1, with TRBD1 matching over 10 bases. The trim removed 1 base at V and 6 bases at J, leaving 8 bases unmatched. Germline-derived CDR1 and CDR2 are SQVTM and ANQGSEA. The CDR3 has 15 residues. CDR3 DNA sequence: TGCAGCGTTGAAGGGGCTGGGACAGGGGAGGCTGAAGCTTTCTTT. This encodes CSVEGAGTGEAEAFF. The variable domain in full, with the rest retrieved from reference TRBV29-1 and TRBJ1-1, is SAVISQKPSRDICQRGTSLTIQCQVDSQVTMMFWYRQQPGQSLTLIATANQGSEATYESGFVIDKFPISRPNLTFSTLTVSNMSPEDSSIYLCSVEGAGTGEAEAFFGQGTRLTVV.

The J gene is TRBJ1-5, the V gene TRBV6-6; 9 bases agree with TRBD1. J was trimmed by 0 bases and V by 5 bases; bases with no gene match: 8. CDR1 and CDR2 (germline): MNHNY, SVGAGI (reference sequence). The CDR3 is 17 residues long. This chain's CDR3 is CASSQSTGGGSNQPQHF. In nucleotides, the CDR3 is TGTGCCAGCAGTCAATCTACAGGGGGCGGTAGCAATCAGCCCCAGCATTTT.

This clone was recorded a few times. The CDR3 region is CASSPRQGQPVLNTEAFF. In DNA, the CDR3 is TGTGCCAGCTCACCACGCCAAGGACAGCCAGTTTTGAACACTGAAGCTTTCTTT. The V and J genes are TRBV18 and TRBJ1-1, with a possible D match to TRBD1 (6 bases). This CDR3 contains 18 residues. V lost 1 base to trimming and J lost 0 bases, with 18 bases between them. Germline CDR1 is KGHSH and CDR2 is LQKENI.

V usage is TRBV5-1 and J usage is TRBJ2-3; the match to TRBD2 covers 8 bases. The V segment lost 3 bases and the J segment 2 bases; nucleotides outside the gene matches: 11. CDR1 SGHRS and CDR2 YFSETQ come from the germline V gene. This CDR3 comprises 17 residues. CDR3 residues: CASSYLSGGSLTDTQYF. CDR3 in DNA: TGCGCCAGCAGCTACCTCAGCGGGGGATCACTCACAGATACGCAGTATTTT.

This chain uses TRBV9 with TRBJ2-3; the match to TRBD2 covers 9 bases. Germline assignment: CDR1 SGDLS and CDR2 YYNGEE. The CDR3 extends over 16 amino acids. Trimming cost V 6 bases and J 4 bases; bases outside gene matches: 12. This CDR3 is CASTLSPAGGPDTQYF. CDR3 nucleotide sequence: TGTGCCAGCACCCTATCCCCCGCGGGGGGGCCAGATACGCAGTATTTT.

This chain uses TRBV6-5 with TRBJ1-1, with a tentative D call TRBD1 (6 bases). The CDR3 contains 14 residues. The V end was cut by 7 bases, the J end by 11 bases, with 23 bases between. Germline CDR1 and CDR2: MNHEY and SVGAGI. CDR3: CASIITAGAHQAFF. The DNA of the CDR3 is TGTGCCAGCATTATTACAGCGGGGGCGCATCAGGCTTTCTTT.